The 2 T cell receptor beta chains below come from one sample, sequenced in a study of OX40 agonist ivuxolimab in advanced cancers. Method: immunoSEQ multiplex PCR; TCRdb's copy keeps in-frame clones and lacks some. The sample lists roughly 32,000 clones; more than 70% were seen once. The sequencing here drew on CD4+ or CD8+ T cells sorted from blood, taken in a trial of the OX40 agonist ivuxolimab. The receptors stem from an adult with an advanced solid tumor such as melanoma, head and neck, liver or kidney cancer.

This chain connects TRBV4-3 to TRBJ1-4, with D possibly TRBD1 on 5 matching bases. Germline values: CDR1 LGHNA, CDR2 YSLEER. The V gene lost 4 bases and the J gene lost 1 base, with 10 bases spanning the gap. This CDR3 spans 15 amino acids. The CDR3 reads CASSRRGGTNEKLFF. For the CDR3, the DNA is TGCGCCAGCAGCCGCCGGGGGGGAACTAATGAAAAACTGTTTTTT.

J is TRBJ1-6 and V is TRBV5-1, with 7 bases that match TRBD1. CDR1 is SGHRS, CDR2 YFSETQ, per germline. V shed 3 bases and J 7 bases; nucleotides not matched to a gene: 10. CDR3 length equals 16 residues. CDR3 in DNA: TGCGCCAGCAGCTACAAAAACCGGGACAGAAATTCACCCCTCCACTTT. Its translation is CASSYKNRDRNSPLHF.